This T cell receptor (beta chain) was recovered during a study of blood T cells in healthy people across ages. CDR3 length equals 15 residues. With 2 bases removed from V and 0 bases from J, the gap between germline ends came to 8 bases. Per germline, CDR1 MGHDK and CDR2 SYGVNS. A sample-barcoded 5' primer and a J-beta primer mix were used in a second PCR of roughly 6 to 11 cycles. Unique molecular identifiers of 12 random nucleotides labeled each cDNA. Via MiXCR, TCRdb re-called the 5' RACE reads, giving one row per CDR3 protein. The sample lists 1.5 million to 1.8 million distinct CDR3 sequences, 35% to 45% occurring once.

The origin of this receptor is a woman aged 18-29 years in good health. The V call is TRBV25-1, the J call TRBJ2-1; D is undetermined. The material sequenced was blood. The CDR3: CASSELSSSYNEQFF. The CDR3 region has the DNA TGTGCCAGCAGTGAACTCTCGAGCTCCTACAATGAGCAGTTCTTC.